The clone carrying this T cell receptor beta chain was counted between two and nine times. Its specificity is unknown. The data are from a study of CD8+CD57+ T cells in acquired aplastic anemia. Study summary: Mean yield of DNA from sorted CD4+ and CD8+ cells was 3 to 3.5 ug. Where healthy donors were concerned, CD4+ cells averaged approximately 9.8 million reads. General study results and limits: Patients and controls had CD8+ Simpson's diversity values that were not significantly distinct. About 29 shared CD8+ CDR3s appeared highly expressed within patients' immunodominant clones.

The study profiled TCR beta VDJ and CDR3 using genomic DNA as template. TCRdb used MiXCR to reprocess the reads, holding one entry per CDR3 protein. The table lists around 230,000 distinct CDR3 sequences, roughly 55% of them singletons. The V end was cut by 6 bases, the J end by 4 bases, with 18 bases between. Germline-derived CDR1 and CDR2 are LNHDA and SQIVND (reference sequence). The CDR3 runs to 15 residues. The chain joins TRBV19 to TRBJ1-1; D is possibly TRBD1 (5 bases). The clonotype was recovered from a human donor in good health. Sequenced input: sorted CD4+, CD8+, or CD8+CD57+ T cells (not recorded which) from PBMCs. In nucleotides, the CDR3 is TGTGCCAGTAGACCCGATGGGGCCAGGGTCACTGAAGCTTTCTTT. Residues: CASRPDGARVTEAFF.